This TCR beta chain comes out of a study of blood T cell repertoires in COVID-19. Study-level information: COVID-19 samples from acute and convalescent phases originated in the United States, Italy and Spain.

TCRdb's table, derived via immunoSEQ multiplex PCR, lists solely in-frame clones and lacks some. The sample consists of 260,000 or so clones, roughly 81% of them appearing once. Sequencing was carried out using peripheral blood. This clonotype was obtained from a woman aged 80 or older with COVID-19, enrolled during active disease.

The CDR3 is CASSLRGEAGNTIYF. The CDR3 region has the DNA TGTGCCAGCAGCTTACGCGGGGAAGCTGGAAACACCATATATTTT. The chain has TRBV7-9 and TRBJ1-3; D uncertain. This CDR3 is 15 amino acids long. Germline V gives CDR1 SEHNR, CDR2 FQNEAQ (reference sequence). The ends were cut back, 2 bases at V and 2 bases at J, with 10 bases in the middle.